The 19 T cell receptor beta chains below come from one sample, sequenced in a study of Ad26.COV2.S vaccination and SARS-CoV-2 variants. Treatment here: 15 to 20 received Ad26.COV2.S at low or high dose, single or two shots; about 5 received placebo; per-sample allocation not given. Sampling was done on day 63 after the first vaccine or placebo injection. Here immunoSEQ multiplex PCR was the method, and the copy in TCRdb shows in-frame clones only, minus some. The sample shows about 400,000 clones, about 80% of them seen only once. This specimen was peripheral blood, taken in a trial of Ad26.COV2.S vaccine versus placebo. The receptors here all came from a person between 18 and 65 years old who received the Ad26.COV2.S COVID-19 vaccine or a placebo.

This clone has more than one count but fewer than ten. The chain uses TRBV27 and TRBJ1-5; 9 bases map to TRBD1. V lost 1 base and J lost 8; bases outside the gene matches: 18. The length of the CDR3 is 19 residues. The germline V gene encodes CDR1 MNHEY and CDR2 SMNVEV (reference sequence). CDR3 sequence reads: CASSLFYTGGDRAPEPQHF. CDR3 sequence (DNA): TGTGCCAGCAGTTTATTCTACACAGGGGGGGACAGGGCCCCCGAGCCCCAGCATTTT.

The chain recombines TRBV15 with TRBJ2-1; 7 bases match TRBD2. This CDR3 is built from 16 residues. Losses at the gene ends were 4 bases for V and 1 base for J; bases not matched to a gene: 7. Germline V gene data show CDR1 as LNHNV and CDR2 as YYDKDF (reference sequence). The CDR3 DNA sequence: TGTGCCACCAGCATTCTTACAGCGGGGTCCTACAATGAGCAGTTCTTC. Translating it yields CATSILTAGSYNEQFF.

V and J are TRBV5-1 and TRBJ2-5; the D gene is possibly TRBD2 (5 bases). Per germline, CDR1 SGHRS and CDR2 YFSETQ. With 3 bases removed from V and 5 bases from J, the gap between germline ends came to 17 bases. The CDR3 consists of 15 residues. The CDR3 DNA reads as TGCGCCAGCAGCTCGGCAGGACTGTCAAGGGAGACCCAGTACTTC. This translates into CASSSAGLSRETQYF.

This chain joins TRBV21-1 and TRBJ1-5; TRBD1 is the table's D call and was not checked against the DNA. TRBV21-1 is flagged as a pseudogene. This CDR3 is built from 13 residues. CDR3 in amino acids: CASSKVGFQPQHF. The CDR3 region has the DNA TGTGCCAGCAGCAAAGTTGGCTTTCAGCCCCAGCATTTT.

The genes are TRBV19 and TRBJ1-1; no firm D call. In germline, CDR1 is LNHDA, CDR2 SQIVND (reference sequence). V shed 6 bases and J shed 4 bases, with 12 bases lying between them. The CDR3 totals 13 residues. For the CDR3, the DNA is TGTGCCAGTAGCAGGCTACGTGGCACTGAAGCTTTCTTT. Translating gives CASSRLRGTEAFF.

The rearrangement uses TRBV6-5 and TRBJ2-7; 9 nucleotides line up with TRBD2. CDR1 MNHEY and CDR2 SVGAGI come from the germline V gene. The CDR3 contains 15 residues. Trimming removed 4 bases from V and 3 bases from J; junction bases left unmatched: 7. CDR3 residues: CASSSSGIDHYEQYF. The DNA of the CDR3 is TGTGCCAGCAGTTCTAGCGGGATCGATCACTACGAGCAGTACTTC.

This clone has a handful of counts. This chain connects TRBV9 to TRBJ1-3, with D uncertain. V was trimmed by 5 bases and J by 1 base, leaving 25 bases between them. The CDR3 consists of 19 residues. In germline, CDR1 is SGDLS, CDR2 YYNGEE. CDR3 bases: TGTGCCAGCAGGCCTTGTTCGGGAACTCCCCGAGAGTCTGGAAACACCATATATTTT. As protein: CASRPCSGTPRESGNTIYF.

V and J are TRBV5-1 and TRBJ1-1; unclear D gene. The CDR3 contains 11 residues. V lost 4 bases and J 8 bases, leaving 9 bases between the germline ends. Germline V lookup: CDR1 SGHRS, CDR2 YFSETQ. Here the CDR3 reads CASSASQEAFF. The CDR3 nucleotides are TGCGCCAGCAGCGCCTCCCAGGAAGCTTTCTTT.

The chain links TRBV19 to TRBJ2-2, with D unclear. This CDR3 is 14 amino acids long. Trimming stripped 5 bases from V and 6 bases from J, with 13 bases between. Germline CDR1 LNHDA, CDR2 SQIVND (reference sequence). CDR3 protein: CASSPRGEAGELFF. The CDR3 DNA is TGTGCCAGTAGTCCTCGCGGAGAGGCCGGGGAGCTGTTTTTT.

This chain links TRBV7-2 with TRBJ2-5, with 8 positions matching TRBD2. This CDR3 comprises 16 residues. The ends lost 5 bases at V and 3 bases at J; junction bases unmatched: 11. Germline CDR1 is SGHTA and CDR2 is FQGNSA. The chain's CDR3 is CASSPVAGGGKETQYF. The CDR3 DNA reads TGTGCCAGCAGCCCCGTGGCGGGGGGAGGGAAAGAGACCCAGTACTTC.

The chain combines TRBV6-5 with TRBJ2-7; a possible D gene is TRBD1 (5 bases). Germline assignment: CDR1 MNHEY and CDR2 SVGAGI. Trimming shortened V by 8 bases and J by 0 bases, and 5 bases separated the two germline ends. CDR3 length equals 11 residues. The CDR3 coding sequence is TGTGCCAGCCAGGGCTCCTACGAGCAGTACTTC. It specifies CASQGSYEQYF.

The V gene is TRBV5-1, the J gene TRBJ2-1; 11 positions match TRBD2. Trimming at V came to 5 bases and at J to 4 bases, leaving 2 bases not matched to a gene. Germline V gene sequence: CDR1 SGHRS, CDR2 YFSETQ. The CDR3 loop spans 14 amino acids. The CDR3 DNA reads TGCGCCAGCAGGGGACTAGCGGCTTACAATGAGCAGTTCTTC. This encodes CASRGLAAYNEQFF.

The gene calls are TRBV27 and TRBJ2-7; no firm D call. Between the trimmed V and J ends, which lost 5 bases and 6 bases, there was a span of 14 bases. This CDR3 has 13 amino acids. Germline V gene data show CDR1 as MNHEY and CDR2 as SMNVEV (reference sequence). The CDR3 protein is CASSLLDLREQYF. CDR3 coding DNA: TGTGCCAGCAGTCTCTTAGACCTTCGCGAGCAGTACTTC.

V usage is TRBV30 and J usage is TRBJ2-7, with 10 positions matching TRBD2. CDR1 and CDR2 from the germline V gene are GTSNPN and SVGIG (reference sequence). J gave up 0 bases and V 4 bases, and 30 bases lay outside the gene matches. This CDR3 has 23 residues. The CDR3 DNA sequence: TGTGCCTGGACCACTAAGACGAGGTCCAGTATCAGACTAGCGGGTACGAGCTCCTACGAGCAGTACTTC. The encoded protein is CAWTTKTRSSIRLAGTSSYEQYF.

The CDR3 DNA is TGTGCCAGCTTCCGACATTGCTCCAGGGGGGGGCTCTACTACGAGCAGTACTTC. Translating gives CASFRHCSRGGLYYEQYF. The chain couples TRBV9 to TRBJ2-7; D assignment may be TRBD1 or TRBD2 (7 bases each). The CDR3 has 18 amino acids. V was cut by 7 bases and J by 3 bases, with 29 bases left in between. Germline V gene data show CDR1 as SGDLS and CDR2 as YYNGEE.

A few counts support this clone. The chain links TRBV7-9 to TRBJ2-7, with D unclear. Per the germline V gene, CDR1 is SEHNR and CDR2 is FQNEAQ (reference sequence). This CDR3 is built from 13 residues. V gave up 4 bases and J gave up 5 bases, with 12 bases separating them. This CDR3 reads CASSSTPSDEQYF. The DNA of the CDR3 is TGTGCCAGCAGCTCCACCCCAAGTGACGAGCAGTACTTC.

The rearrangement uses TRBV11-2 and TRBJ2-1; 11 bases are shared with TRBD2. Germline CDR1 is SGHAT and CDR2 is FQNNGV. The J segment lost 2 bases and the V segment lost 5 bases, leaving 2 bases of the junction unmatched. This CDR3 is 15 amino acids long. CDR3 amino acids: CASSLTSGAYNEQFF. The CDR3 DNA is TGTGCCAGCAGCCTGACTAGCGGGGCCTACAATGAGCAGTTCTTC.

In the case of this clone: The sample has other DNA sequences that encode this CDR3 too. This chain joins TRBV6-5 and TRBJ1-5, with D uncertain. The germline V and J ends were trimmed by 4 bases and 0 bases, with 4 bases remaining between them. The V gene's germline CDR1 is MNHEY and CDR2 SVGAGI. The CDR3 spans 13 residues. CDR3 amino acids: CASSLNSNQPQHF. CDR3 sequence (DNA): TGTGCCAGCAGTTTAAATAGCAATCAGCCCCAGCATTTT.

The J gene is TRBJ2-2, the V gene TRBV3-1 (or the pseudogene TRBV3-2), with unresolved D. Germline-derived CDR1 and CDR2 are LGHDT and YNNKEL (reference sequence). The CDR3 loop spans 15 amino acids. Trimming removed 1 base at V and 2 bases at J, with 8 bases between. The CDR3 protein is CASSQGGINTGELFF. CDR3 nucleotide sequence: TGTGCCAGCAGCCAAGGGGGAATTAACACCGGGGAGCTGTTTTTT.